This T cell receptor beta chain appears in the sequencing data of a study of cytomegalovirus exposure and HLA in healthy donors. Study-level results: In a later analysis, DRB1 alleles had the most associated TCRs; HLA-C alleles the fewest. Association with HLA alleles at 0.05 false discovery rate was found for 16,951 TCR beta sequences in a later analysis.

Between the trimmed V and J ends, which lost 2 bases and 5 bases, there was a span of 9 bases. Germline CDR1 is MDHEN and CDR2 is SYDVKM. The CDR3 spans 13 residues. PCR used 60 Vbeta primers and 13 Jbeta primers. The assay was immunoSEQ multiplex PCR, and TCRdb's table has in-frame clones only and misses some. Of 150,000 to 200,000 clones in the sample, 80% to 85% were seen once. In the case of this clone: Its specificity is not known.

This chain links TRBV28 with TRBJ1-2; D may be TRBD1 (5 bases). The sample comprised PBMCs. This sequence originates from a woman in her thirties or forties in good health and CMV-seronegative. The CDR3 DNA reads as TGTGCCAGCAGTTTAGGACACGGATATGGCTACACCTTC. Translation gives CASSLGHGYGYTF.